The 20 T cell receptor beta chains below come from one sample, sequenced in a study of cytomegalovirus exposure and HLA in healthy donors. The PCR had 60 Vbeta and 13 Jbeta primers. Assay used: immunoSEQ multiplex PCR; TCRdb lists only in-frame clones, some missing. This table holds some 100,000 clones, 80% to 90% found once. The material sequenced was PBMCs. The receptor set was obtained from a woman aged 18-29 years in good health and CMV-seronegative.

The J gene is TRBJ2-5, the V gene TRBV11-2; 10 bases match TRBD2. This CDR3 is 16 amino acids long. The V gene's germline CDR1 is SGHAT and CDR2 FQNNGV. The ends lost 3 bases at V and 2 bases at J; junction bases unmatched: 6. CDR3 residues: CASSLPSGGAQETQYF. CDR3 nucleotide sequence: TGTGCCAGCAGCTTGCCTAGCGGGGGAGCGCAAGAGACCCAGTACTTC.

This clone was observed once. This chain uses TRBV6-5 with TRBJ2-5; maybe TRBD1 (6 bases). Looked up from germline, CDR1 is MNHEY and CDR2 is SVGAGI. The CDR3 covers 14 residues. The V gene lost 5 bases and the J gene lost 1 base, with 11 bases spanning the gap. CDR3 sequence reads: CASSQTTGQETQYF. The DNA for the CDR3 is TGTGCCAGCAGTCAAACGACAGGCCAAGAGACCCAGTACTTC.

V is TRBV28 and J is TRBJ2-6, with 9 bases lining up with TRBD1. The germline V gene has CDR1 MDHEN and CDR2 SYDVKM. The ends lost 11 bases at V and 0 bases at J; junction bases unmatched: 8. The CDR3 is 16 amino acids. CDR3 residues: CAVSDRGASGANVLTF. The CDR3 DNA follows: TGTGCCGTCAGCGACAGGGGGGCCTCTGGGGCCAACGTCCTGACTTTC.

The chain joins TRBV7-8 to TRBJ1-1; D unclear. Germline lookup yields CDR1 SGHVS and CDR2 FQNEAQ. The CDR3 totals 15 residues. V gave up 2 bases and J gave up 3 bases, with 13 bases separating them. The CDR3: CASSLRRVGYTEAFF. The CDR3 DNA reads TGTGCCAGCAGCTTACGGAGGGTTGGGTACACTGAAGCTTTCTTT.

The rearrangement uses TRBV15 and TRBJ1-6, with D possibly TRBD1 on 5 matching bases. Looked up from germline, CDR1 is LNHNV and CDR2 is YYDKDF (reference sequence). The ends were cut back, 5 bases at V and 10 bases at J, with 15 bases in the middle. The CDR3 loop spans 14 amino acids. CDR3 region: CATSGGLGRSPLHF. For the CDR3, the DNA is TGTGCCACCAGCGGAGGTCTGGGGCGGTCACCCCTCCACTTT.

The V and J genes are TRBV7-2 and TRBJ1-1; D is possibly TRBD1 (5 bases). Germline V gives CDR1 SGHTA, CDR2 FQGNSA. The CDR3 is made up of 15 amino acids. Trimming removed 2 bases at V and 2 bases at J, with 12 bases between. This CDR3 reads CASSLHTGSNTEAFF. The CDR3 DNA reads TGTGCCAGCAGCTTACATACAGGCTCCAACACTGAAGCTTTCTTT.

V and J are TRBV5-1 and TRBJ2-1, with D possibly TRBD1 on 5 matching bases. This CDR3 region has 14 residues. Germline V gene sequence: CDR1 SGHRS, CDR2 YFSETQ. Trimming removed 4 bases at V and 3 bases at J, with 11 bases between. The CDR3 is CASSKDSLYNEQFF. CDR3 sequence (DNA): TGCGCCAGCAGCAAAGACAGCCTCTACAATGAGCAGTTCTTC.

This clone appeared a few times. The chain employs TRBV7-3 and TRBJ1-1; no reliable D call. V lost 3 bases to trimming and J lost 11 bases, with 10 bases between them. The CDR3 totals 11 residues. CDR1 and CDR2 from the germline V gene are SGHTA and FQGTGA. CDR3 loop: CASSFGGLAFF. As DNA, the CDR3 is TGTGCCAGCAGCTTTGGTGGACTTGCTTTCTTT.

The chain couples TRBV7-9 to TRBJ2-7, with 8 bases matching TRBD2. Germline values: CDR1 SEHNR, CDR2 FQNEAQ (reference sequence). J gave up 2 bases and V 5 bases, and 8 bases lay outside the gene matches. This CDR3 contains 15 residues. CDR3 nucleotide sequence: TGTGCCAGCAGCCGGGGGGGGGTATCAACCTACGAGCAGTACTTC. Its translation is CASSRGGVSTYEQYF.

Regarding this clone: Other nucleotide sequences from this sample produce the same CDR3. The chain recombines TRBV7-2 with TRBJ2-1; 10 bases are a match to TRBD1. The J segment lost 7 bases and the V segment lost 0 bases, leaving 6 bases of the junction unmatched. CDR1 and CDR2 from the germline V gene are SGHTA and FQGNSA. The length of the CDR3 is 16 residues. CDR3 loop: CASSLAPGQGYNEQFF. The CDR3 nucleotides are TGTGCCAGCAGCTTAGCACCGGGACAGGGGTATAATGAGCAGTTCTTC.

The genes are TRBV19 and TRBJ1-5, with TRBD1 as a possible D gene (5 bases). CDR3 length: 13 residues. Germline lookup yields CDR1 LNHDA and CDR2 SQIVND (reference sequence). The V end lost 2 bases, the J end lost 9 bases, and 11 bases lay between the germline ends. The CDR3: CASSIQGRGPQHF. The CDR3 DNA reads as TGTGCCAGTAGTATACAGGGCCGAGGGCCCCAGCATTTT.

In the case of this clone: The junction shows a germline mismatch at one end, possibly a read error. The chain joins TRBV7-9 to TRBJ1-2; the match to TRBD1 covers 8 bases. CDR1 and CDR2 from the germline V gene are SEHNR and FQNEAQ (reference sequence). The CDR3 loop spans 12 amino acids. CDR3 sequence reads: CSSSLDRGGYTF. The CDR3 coding sequence is TGTTCCAGCAGCCTCGACAGGGGAGGCTACACCTTC.

This clone was counted a few times. The chain is built from TRBV4-3 and TRBJ2-3; a weak D match, TRBD2 (6 bases). The CDR3 extends over 15 amino acids. Deletions cut 0 bases from V and 5 bases from J, with 12 bases between. In germline, CDR1 is LGHNA, CDR2 YSLEER. The CDR3 spells CASSQDKGRGDTQYF. DNA of the CDR3: TGCGCCAGCAGCCAAGATAAAGGGCGGGGAGATACGCAGTATTTT.

The rearrangement uses TRBV18 and TRBJ2-7, with D maybe TRBD2 (7 bases). The length of the CDR3 is 14 residues. Trimming removed 3 bases from V and 3 bases from J, with 12 bases in between. Germline V gene sequence: CDR1 KGHSH, CDR2 LQKENI. The CDR3 loop reads CASSPGGGIYEQYF. The CDR3 bases are TGTGCCAGCTCACCGGGGGGGGGCATCTACGAGCAGTACTTC.

The V and J genes are TRBV2 and TRBJ2-3; 14 bases are a match to TRBD2. With 6 bases clipped from V and 5 bases from J, the junction kept 10 bases outside the gene matches. The CDR3 length is 17 residues. Per the germline V gene, CDR1 is SNHLY and CDR2 is FYNNEI. The CDR3 loop is CASRTGTSGGSGDTQYF. CDR3 DNA sequence: TGTGCCAGCAGGACCGGGACTAGCGGGGGAAGTGGAGATACGCAGTATTTT.

This chain joins TRBV10-3 and TRBJ2-7; 12 bases match TRBD2. Germline V gene sequence: CDR1 ENHRY, CDR2 SYGVKD. CDR3 length: 21 amino acids. V lost 6 bases, J lost 4 bases, and 25 bases stayed unmatched. The CDR3 reads CAISSTRRTSGIYFQTYEQYF. The CDR3, as DNA: TGTGCCATCAGCTCCACACGCAGGACTAGCGGGATCTACTTTCAAACGTACGAGCAGTACTTC.

This sequence joins TRBV18 and TRBJ1-6; possibly TRBD1 for D (5 bases). CDR3 length: 12 amino acids. Germline V lookup: CDR1 KGHSH, CDR2 LQKENI. V lost 3 bases and J 13 bases, leaving 10 bases between the germline ends. The CDR3 DNA is TGTGCCAGCTCACCGGGGGAGGGGCCCCTCCACTTT. It specifies CASSPGEGPLHF.

This sequence joins TRBV7-2 and TRBJ2-6; D not certain. Trimming stripped 5 bases from V and 1 base from J, with 6 bases between. The CDR3 contains 14 residues. CDR1 and CDR2 from the germline V gene are SGHTA and FQGNSA. CDR3 sequence (DNA): TGTGCCAGCAGCGAGCAATCTGGGGCCAACGTCCTGACTTTC. It codes for CASSEQSGANVLTF.

The V gene is TRBV28, the J gene TRBJ2-2; TRBD2 might be the D (6 bases). Trimming removed 6 bases from V and 2 bases from J, with 19 bases in between. The CDR3 is 17 amino acids. Germline CDR1 is MDHEN and CDR2 is SYDVKM. The CDR3 region is CASRIPVLASNTGELFF. In DNA, the CDR3 is TGTGCCAGCAGAATACCCGTCCTAGCGAGCAACACCGGGGAGCTGTTTTTT.

V and J are TRBV18 and TRBJ2-7, with 7 bases aligning to TRBD1. This CDR3 comprises 15 residues. Unmatched junction bases numbered 4, after V lost 2 bases and J lost 0 bases. CDR1 is KGHSH, CDR2 LQKENI, per germline. CDR3 amino acids: CASSPKGASSYEQYF. Here the CDR3 DNA reads TGTGCCAGCTCACCAAAGGGGGCGAGCTCCTACGAGCAGTACTTC.